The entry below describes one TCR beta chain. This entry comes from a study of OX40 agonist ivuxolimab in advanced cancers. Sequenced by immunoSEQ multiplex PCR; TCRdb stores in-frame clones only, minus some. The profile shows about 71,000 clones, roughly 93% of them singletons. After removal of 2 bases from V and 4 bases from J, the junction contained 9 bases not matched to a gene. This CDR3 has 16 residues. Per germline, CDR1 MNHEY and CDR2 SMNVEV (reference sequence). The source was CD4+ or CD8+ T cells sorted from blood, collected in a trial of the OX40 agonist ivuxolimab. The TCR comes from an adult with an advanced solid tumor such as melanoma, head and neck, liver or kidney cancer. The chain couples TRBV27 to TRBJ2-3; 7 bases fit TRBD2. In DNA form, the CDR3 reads TGTGCCAGCAGTTTAGCGGGAGATGCCTTCCCAGATACGCAGTATTTT. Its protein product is CASSLAGDAFPDTQYF.